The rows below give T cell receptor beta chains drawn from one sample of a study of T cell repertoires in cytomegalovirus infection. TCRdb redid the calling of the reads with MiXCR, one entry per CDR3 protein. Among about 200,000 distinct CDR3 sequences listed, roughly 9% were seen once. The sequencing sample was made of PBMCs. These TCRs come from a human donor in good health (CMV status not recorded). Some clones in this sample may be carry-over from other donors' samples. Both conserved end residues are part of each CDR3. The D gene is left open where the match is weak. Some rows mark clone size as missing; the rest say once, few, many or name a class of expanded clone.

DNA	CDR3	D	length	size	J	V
TGTGCCAGCAGCTTAATATCACTCCGACAGGGGATGAACACTGAAGCTTTCTTT	CASSLISLRQGMNTEAFF	TRBD1	18	many	TRBJ1-1	TRBV7-9
TGTGCCAGCAGCCAGCAGGGACGGCCCGGCTATGGCTACACCTTC	CASSQQGRPGYGYTF	.	15	many	TRBJ1-2	TRBV14
TGTGCCAGCAGCCCCATGACAGGGGGCTTTGAAGCTTTCTTT	CASSPMTGGFEAFF	TRBD1	14	many	TRBJ1-1	TRBV7-2
TGCAGTGCTAGAGATAGTGGCAGGGGGAAGGCTGGCTACACCTTC	CSARDSGRGKAGYTF	TRBD1	15	few	TRBJ1-2	TRBV20-1
TGTGCCAGCAGCAGTTCCATCTACGAGCAGTACTTC	CASSSSIYEQYF	.	12	many	TRBJ2-7	TRBV7-8
TGTGCCAGCACCCTCGGGACTCAAAGTAGCACAGATACGCAGTATTTT	CASTLGTQSSTDTQYF	.	16	.	TRBJ2-3	TRBV6-6
TGCGCCAGCAGCCAAGTTGCTGGCACAGATACGCAGTATTTT	CASSQVAGTDTQYF	.	14	many	TRBJ2-3	TRBV4-1
TGTGCCAGCAGTTCCCAAGCGGCGGGAGGTCGCAATGAGCAGTTCTTC	CASSSQAAGGRNEQFF	TRBD2	16	many	TRBJ2-1	TRBV6-2/TRBV6-3
TGTGCCAGCAGCCGACGGGACGGAGGCTATCGGGGCTACACCTTC	CASSRRDGGYRGYTF	.	15	few	TRBJ1-2	TRBV13
TGCAGCGTTGAAGAGAAAGGCGCGAGCACAGATACGCAGTATTTT	CSVEEKGASTDTQYF	.	15	.	TRBJ2-3	TRBV29-1
TGCAGCGTAGAACGGGGACGGGCCGAGACCCAGTACTTC	CSVERGRAETQYF	.	13	.	TRBJ2-5	TRBV29-1
TGTGCCAGCAGTTACCCACCGGGAGCTTTGGGGGGAACTGAAGCTTTCTTT	CASSYPPGALGGTEAFF	.	17	many	TRBJ1-1	TRBV27
TGTGCCAGCAGTGCCCTTCGTCGCACAGATACGCAGTATTTT	CASSALRRTDTQYF	.	14	.	TRBJ2-3	TRBV6-1
TGCAGTGCTAACCGGGATCCGGGAGGGGAGCAGTTCTTC	CSANRDPGGEQFF	TRBD2	13	many	TRBJ2-1	TRBV20-1
TGTGCCAGACCCGACAGGAACACTGAAGCTTTCTTT	CARPDRNTEAFF	.	12	many	TRBJ1-1	TRBV19
TGTGCCAGTAGTTGGGCGAACTATGGCTACACCTTC	CASSWANYGYTF	.	12	few	TRBJ1-2	TRBV19
TGTGCCAGCAGCTTACGGGACTTTGTCCTCACAGATACGCAGTATTTT	CASSLRDFVLTDTQYF	.	16	.	TRBJ2-3	TRBV14
TGTGCCAGCAGCATACGTCAGGGCTCGAACACTGAAGCTTTCTTT	CASSIRQGSNTEAFF	.	15	many	TRBJ1-1	TRBV7-8
TGTGCCAGCAGCTTAGGGCAGACGAAATACAATGAGCAGTTCTTC	CASSLGQTKYNEQFF	.	15	many	TRBJ2-1	TRBV7-9
TGTGCCAGCACCCTCACCTGGGGGGGGTTCATGAACACTGAAGCTTTCTTT	CASTLTWGGFMNTEAFF	.	17	many	TRBJ1-1	TRBV12-3/TRBV12-4
TGCGCCAGCAGCCAAGATTTCCTACTAGGCCACAATGAGCAGTTCTTC	CASSQDFLLGHNEQFF	.	16	many	TRBJ2-1	TRBV4-3
TGTGCCAGCAGTCCGACAGAGTTGCGCGAGCAGTACTTC	CASSPTELREQYF	.	13	.	TRBJ2-7	TRBV6-2/TRBV6-3
TGTGCCAGCAGTTACTCGGGACTAGCGGGGGGGCCCCAGTTCTTC	CASSYSGLAGGPQFF	TRBD2	15	.	TRBJ2-1	TRBV6-2/TRBV6-3
TGCAGCGACTTACTAGCGGGGGAGGCTCTAGAGACCCAGTACTTC	CSDLLAGEALETQYF	TRBD2	15	many	TRBJ2-5	TRBV29-1
TGCAGCGTTGAGCGCCCGGGACAGGGGTCAGATACGCAGTATTTT	CSVERPGQGSDTQYF	TRBD1	15	many	TRBJ2-3	TRBV29-1
TGCAGTGCTAGAGCTCAAGGGCGAGGACTCAACACTGAAGCTTTCTTT	CSARAQGRGLNTEAFF	.	16	many	TRBJ1-1	TRBV20-1